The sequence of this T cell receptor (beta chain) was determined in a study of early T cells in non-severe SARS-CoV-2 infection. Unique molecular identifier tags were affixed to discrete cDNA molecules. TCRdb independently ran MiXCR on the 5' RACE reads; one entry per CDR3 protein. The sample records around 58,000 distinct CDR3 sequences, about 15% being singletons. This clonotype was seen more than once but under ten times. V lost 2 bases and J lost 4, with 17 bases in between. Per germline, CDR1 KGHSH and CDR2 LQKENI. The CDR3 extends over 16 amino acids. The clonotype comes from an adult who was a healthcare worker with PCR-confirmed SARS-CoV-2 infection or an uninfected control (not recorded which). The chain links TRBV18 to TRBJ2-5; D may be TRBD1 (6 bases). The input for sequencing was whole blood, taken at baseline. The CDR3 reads CASSPSGTLGRETQYF. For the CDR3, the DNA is TGTGCCAGCTCACCATCCGGGACACTTGGTCGAGAGACCCAGTACTTC.